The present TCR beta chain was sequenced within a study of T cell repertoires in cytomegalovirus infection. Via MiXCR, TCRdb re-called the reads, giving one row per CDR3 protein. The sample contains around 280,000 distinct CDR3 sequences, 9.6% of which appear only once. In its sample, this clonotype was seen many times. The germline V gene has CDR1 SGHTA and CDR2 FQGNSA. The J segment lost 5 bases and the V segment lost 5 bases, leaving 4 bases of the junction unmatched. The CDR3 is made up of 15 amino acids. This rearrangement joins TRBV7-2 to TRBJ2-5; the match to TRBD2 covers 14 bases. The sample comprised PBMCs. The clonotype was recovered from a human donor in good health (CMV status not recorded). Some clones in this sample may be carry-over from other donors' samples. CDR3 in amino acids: CASSPGTSGGETQYF. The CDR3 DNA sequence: TGTGCCAGCAGCCCTGGGACTAGCGGGGGCGAGACCCAGTACTTC.